The 11 T cell receptor beta chains given below trace back to one sample, sequenced in a study of radiotherapy plus CTLA-4 blockade in lung cancer. The method was immunoSEQ multiplex PCR; TCRdb's version includes in-frame clones alone and lacks a portion of them. The table lists around 82,000 clones, about 80% of them singletons. This specimen was peripheral blood, taken from a patient treated with radiotherapy plus ipilimumab. These receptors were obtained from a human donor with non-small cell lung cancer who had stable disease on radiotherapy plus ipilimumab.

The genes are TRBV2 and TRBJ2-7; TRBD1 might be the D (5 bases). The V gene lost 6 bases and the J gene lost 6 bases, with 12 bases spanning the gap. CDR1 is SNHLY, CDR2 FYNNEI, per germline. This CDR3 spans 12 amino acids. CDR3 loop: CASSLRVVEQYF. The CDR3 DNA sequence: TGTGCCAGCAGCCTCAGGGTCGTCGAGCAGTACTTC.

This clone is a singleton in its sample. The V and J genes are TRBV2 and TRBJ2-1, with D hard to call. The CDR3 is 13 amino acids. Looked up from germline, CDR1 is SNHLY and CDR2 is FYNNEI. The V end lost 6 bases, the J end lost 4 bases, and 10 bases lay between the germline ends. The CDR3 DNA sequence: TGTGCCAGCAGGTTCCCCCGGTACAATGAGCAGTTCTTC. Translating gives CASRFPRYNEQFF.

The chain joins TRBV7-9 to TRBJ2-7; maybe TRBD1 (6 bases). Trimming took 5 bases from V and 3 from J, leaving 14 bases between them. CDR3 size: 14 residues. Per germline, CDR1 SEHNR and CDR2 FQNEAQ (reference sequence). Written as DNA, the CDR3 is TGTGCCAGCAGCACCTCGGGACAAATCTACGAGCAGTACTTC. As protein: CASSTSGQIYEQYF.

This clone was detected once. V and J are TRBV2 and TRBJ2-7; a possible D gene is TRBD2 (6 bases). V lost 7 bases, J lost 7 bases, and 17 bases lay in between. The CDR3 loop spans 13 amino acids. Germline CDR1 and CDR2: SNHLY and FYNNEI. The CDR3 sequence: CASTWRAREEQYF. The CDR3 DNA is TGTGCCAGCACCTGGAGGGCCCGGGAGGAGCAGTACTTC. Full variable domain (remainder filled in from reference TRBV2 and TRBJ2-7): EPEVTQTPSHQVTQMGQEVILRCVPISNHLYFYWYRQILGQKVEFLVSFYNNEISEKSEIFDDQFSVERPDGSNFTLKIRSTKLEDSAMYFCASTWRAREEQYFGPGTRLTVT.

V gene TRBV2 combines with J gene TRBJ2-2; 9 bases are shared with TRBD1. Germline V CDR1 and CDR2: SNHLY, FYNNEI. After removal of 6 bases from V and 7 bases from J, the junction contained 6 bases not matched to a gene. The CDR3 runs to 14 residues. The CDR3 region has the DNA TGTGCCAGCAGCCTTACAGGGGGCGGCGGGGAGCTGTTTTTT. It specifies CASSLTGGGGELFF. Drawing the rest from reference TRBV2 and TRBJ2-2, the complete variable domain is EPEVTQTPSHQVTQMGQEVILRCVPISNHLYFYWYRQILGQKVEFLVSFYNNEISEKSEIFDDQFSVERPDGSNFTLKIRSTKLEDSAMYFCASSLTGGGGELFFGEGSRLTVL.

The chain has TRBV10-2 and TRBJ2-7; 8 bases map to TRBD1. The CDR3 length is 14 residues. Germline V gene lookup returns CDR1 WSHSY and CDR2 SAAADI. With 6 bases clipped from V and 7 bases from J, the junction kept 11 bases outside the gene matches. DNA of the CDR3: TGCGCCAGCAGAGATGACAGGGGATTAAAGGAGCAGTACTTC. Protein: CASRDDRGLKEQYF.

In this sample, this clone turned up a few times. The chain recombines TRBV28 with TRBJ1-3; a weak D match, TRBD1 (5 bases). The CDR3 spans 15 residues. Germline CDR1 and CDR2: MDHEN and SYDVKM. V was trimmed by 1 base and J by 4 bases, leaving 11 bases between them. The CDR3 DNA reads TGTGCCAGCAGTTTATCGGGGGGAGCGGGAAACACCATATATTTT. Translating it yields CASSLSGGAGNTIYF. Full variable domain (rest looked up from reference TRBV28 and TRBJ1-3): DVKVTQSSRYLVKRTGEKVFLECVQDMDHENMFWYRQDPGLGLRLIYFSYDVKMKEKGDIPEGYSVSREKKERFSLILESASTNQTSMYLCASSLSGGAGNTIYFGEGSWLTVV.

The chain combines TRBV7-9 with TRBJ2-5, with TRBD2 identical over 7 bases. Per the germline V gene, CDR1 is SEHNR and CDR2 is FQNEAQ (reference sequence). With 5 bases clipped from V and 2 bases from J, the junction kept 11 bases outside the gene matches. There are 16 residues in the CDR3. The CDR3 spells CASSPGGGSGQETQYF. CDR3 nucleotide sequence: TGTGCCAGCAGCCCTGGGGGGGGGTCTGGACAAGAGACCCAGTACTTC.

This chain connects TRBV19 to TRBJ2-7; either TRBD1 or TRBD2 may supply D (6 bases each). V gave up 1 base and J gave up 1 base, with 11 bases separating them. CDR1 and CDR2 (germline): LNHDA, SQIVND (reference sequence). There are 15 residues in the CDR3. The CDR3 DNA is TGTGCCAGTAGTATAGGGGGGGCAGGATCCTACGAGCAGTACTTC. Translated: CASSIGGAGSYEQYF.

The chain couples TRBV18 to TRBJ2-7; TRBD2 might be the D (6 bases). This CDR3 contains 17 residues. The germline V and J ends were trimmed by 3 bases and 2 bases, with 20 bases remaining between them. The germline V gene encodes CDR1 KGHSH and CDR2 LQKENI. The CDR3: CASSPPEGRRGAYEQYF. CDR3 nucleotides: TGTGCCAGCTCACCCCCAGAGGGGAGGAGAGGTGCCTACGAGCAGTACTTC.

The chain employs TRBV7-9 and TRBJ2-2; no clear D. The V gene's germline CDR1 is SEHNR and CDR2 FQNEAQ (reference sequence). Trimming left V 5 bases short and J 6 bases short, with 1 base between. CDR3 length: 10 residues. CDR3 residues: CASSAGELFF. The CDR3 region has the DNA TGTGCCAGCAGCGCCGGGGAGCTGTTTTTT.